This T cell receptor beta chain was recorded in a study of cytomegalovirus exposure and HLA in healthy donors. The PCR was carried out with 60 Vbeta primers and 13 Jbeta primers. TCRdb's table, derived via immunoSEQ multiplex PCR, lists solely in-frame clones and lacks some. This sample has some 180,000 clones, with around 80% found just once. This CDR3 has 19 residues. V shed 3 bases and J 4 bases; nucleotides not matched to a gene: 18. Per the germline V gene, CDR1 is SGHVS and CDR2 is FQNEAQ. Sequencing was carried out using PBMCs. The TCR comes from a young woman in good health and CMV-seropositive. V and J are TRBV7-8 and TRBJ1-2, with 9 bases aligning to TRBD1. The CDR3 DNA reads TGTGCCAGCAGCTTCCAACAGGGGGCCTCCGGGATTACGAGCTATGGCTACACCTTC. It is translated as CASSFQQGASGITSYGYTF.